The clone carrying this TCR beta chain occurred many times. Antigen unknown. The CDR3 has 13 residues. Deletions cut 2 bases from V and 4 bases from J, with 8 bases between. CDR1 MNHEY and CDR2 SVGEGT come from the germline V gene. This entry is derived from a study of blood T cells in healthy people across ages. Study observations and caveats: Naive T cell percentage showed a strong correlation with TCR beta diversity. Unsorted PBMC input precluded a conclusive naive versus antigen-experienced comparison.

Then a second PCR, running about 6 to 12 cycles, was carried out with a sample-barcoded 5' primer and a J-beta primer mix. MiXCR, run by TCRdb on the 5' RACE reads, gives a single entry per CDR3 protein. The data contain about a million distinct CDR3 sequences, roughly 51% of them singletons. The sample consisted of blood. This receptor was obtained from a woman aged 60 to 75 in good health. V usage is TRBV6-2 or TRBV6-3 and J usage is TRBJ1-1, with D possibly being TRBD1 (5 bases). CDR3 DNA sequence: TGTGCCAGCAGTTACGGGGGACTCACTGAAGCTTTCTTT. Protein product: CASSYGGLTEAFF.